Listed here are 32 T cell receptor beta chains from one sample, sequenced in a study of blood T cell repertoires in COVID-19. Repertoires were generated with immunoSEQ multiplex PCR, while TCRdb's copy carries only in-frame clones and drops some. The table has approximately 240,000 clones, nearly 85% seen once; the top ten hold roughly 1.3%. Sequencing input: peripheral blood. The receptors were sampled from a woman aged 30 to 39 with COVID-19, enrolled during active disease.

There are a few counts of this clone. DNA of the CDR3: TGTGCCAGCAGCTCTACGGACAGTCTGGGATCCTACGAGCAGTACTTC. Its translation is CASSSTDSLGSYEQYF. The chain joins TRBV11-3 to TRBJ2-7; D may be TRBD1 (6 bases). Per the germline V gene, CDR1 is SGHNT and CDR2 is YENEEA. V was trimmed by 4 bases and J by 1 base, leaving 17 bases between them. CDR3 length: 16 amino acids.

The chain uses TRBV5-1 and TRBJ1-2; possible D gene TRBD1, 5 bases. V lost 4 bases and J lost 6, with 13 bases in between. Looked up from germline, CDR1 is SGHRS and CDR2 is YFSETQ. The CDR3 has 13 residues. The CDR3 DNA is TGCGCCAGCAGCCCCGCAGGGATCGATGGCTACACCTTC. It translates to CASSPAGIDGYTF.

The chain employs TRBV30 and TRBJ1-5, with D maybe TRBD1 (6 bases). The CDR3 is 16 residues long. The germline V gene has CDR1 GTSNPN and CDR2 SVGIG (reference sequence). V was trimmed by 1 base and J by 7 bases, leaving 20 bases between them. The CDR3 is CAWSEIGQTLGQPQHF. The CDR3 nucleotides are TGTGCCTGGAGTGAGATAGGACAGACTTTGGGGCAGCCCCAGCATTTT.

A few counts support this clone. This chain connects TRBV29-1 to TRBJ1-2, with 7 bases that match TRBD1. Looked up from germline, CDR1 is SQVTM and CDR2 is ANQGSEA. With 6 bases clipped from V and 7 bases from J, the junction kept 11 bases outside the gene matches. This CDR3 comprises 13 residues. Here the CDR3 DNA reads TGCAGCGTCCGACAGGGAATTTGGTCTGGCTACACCTTC. Amino acid sequence: CSVRQGIWSGYTF.

The count of this clone is one. Distinct nucleotide sequences in the sample also encode this CDR3. V and J are TRBV7-3 and TRBJ2-3, with 7 bases matching TRBD2. Germline CDR1 reads SGHTA; CDR2 reads FQGTGA. J gave up 0 bases and V 2 bases, and 2 bases lay outside the gene matches. CDR3 size: 15 residues. The CDR3: CASSLGSGSTDTQYF. For the CDR3, the DNA is TGTGCCAGCAGCTTAGGTAGCGGGAGCACAGATACGCAGTATTTT. The full variable domain, rest sourced from reference TRBV7-3 and TRBJ2-3, is GAGVSQTPSNKVTEKGKYVELRCDPISGHTALYWYRQSLGQGPEFLIYFQGTGAADDSGLPNDRFFAVRPEGSVSTLKIQRTERGDSAVYLCASSLGSGSTDTQYFGPGTRLTVL.

The chain employs TRBV11-2 and TRBJ1-4, with TRBD1 identical over 7 bases. Germline CDR1 reads SGHAT; CDR2 reads FQNNGV. CDR3 length equals 14 residues. The ends lost 5 bases at V and 4 bases at J; junction bases unmatched: 4. CDR3 sequence (DNA): TGTGCCAGCAGCGAGGGGGCTGGTAATGAAAAACTGTTTTTT. Protein product: CASSEGAGNEKLFF.

The genes are TRBV5-4 and TRBJ2-7; 7 bases are a match to TRBD2. Germline V gene lookup returns CDR1 SGHNT and CDR2 YYREEE (reference sequence). Trimming took 3 bases from V and 5 from J; bases not matched to a gene: 5. This CDR3 comprises 13 residues. This CDR3 is CASSSGLENEQYF. Written as DNA, the CDR3 is TGTGCCAGCAGCTCCGGACTAGAAAACGAGCAGTACTTC.

Comments on this clone: The identical CDR3 is also encoded by other nucleotide sequences in the sample. This chain connects TRBV7-2 to TRBJ2-7; 8 positions match TRBD1. The CDR3 has 14 amino acids. The germline V gene has CDR1 SGHTA and CDR2 FQGNSA. The junction had 3 bases not matched to a gene; V was cut back by 3 bases and J by 2 bases. Here the CDR3 DNA reads TGTGCCAGCAGCTTGGGGACAGGACCCTACGAGCAGTACTTC. It yields the protein CASSLGTGPYEQYF.

The chain is built from TRBV9 and TRBJ2-3; no clear D gene. Trimming cost V 0 bases and J 3 bases, with 8 bases left between them. Germline CDR1 is SGDLS and CDR2 is YYNGEE. The CDR3 covers 14 residues. CDR3 region: CASSVVSRTDTQYF. DNA of the CDR3: TGTGCCAGCAGCGTAGTATCCAGGACAGATACGCAGTATTTT.

In DNA form, the CDR3 reads TGTGCCAGCAGTTACCATCCCGCAGACATGAACACTGAAGCTTTCTTT. This codes for CASSYHPADMNTEAFF. This rearrangement joins TRBV6-6 to TRBJ1-1; D call uncertain. Trimming shortened V by 2 bases and J by 0 bases, and 13 bases separated the two germline ends. The CDR3 has 16 amino acids. CDR1 is MNHNY, CDR2 SVGAGI, per germline (reference sequence).

The J gene is TRBJ1-3, the V gene TRBV6-1; D is possibly TRBD1 (6 bases). V dropped 3 bases and J dropped 4 bases, with 16 bases sitting between them. Germline V gives CDR1 MNHNS, CDR2 SASEGT. This CDR3 is built from 16 residues. CDR3 protein: CASSDNRGARGNTIYF. The CDR3 bases are TGTGCCAGCAGTGATAATCGGGGGGCGCGGGGAAACACCATATATTTT.

V gene TRBV25-1 combines with J gene TRBJ2-1; 7 positions match TRBD2. J was trimmed by 7 bases and V by 3 bases; bases with no gene match: 12. Germline-derived CDR1 and CDR2 are MGHDK and SYGVNS. There are 16 residues in the CDR3. The DNA of the CDR3 is TGTGCCAGCAGTGACACTAGCGCCATCCGGTTAAATGAGCAGTTCTTC. Translating gives CASSDTSAIRLNEQFF.

The chain couples TRBV4-2 to TRBJ2-1; 8 bases map to TRBD2. The CDR3 has 16 amino acids. The junction had 10 bases not matched to a gene; V was cut back by 1 base and J by 8 bases. Germline V lookup: CDR1 LGHNA, CDR2 YNFKEQ. As DNA, the CDR3 is TGTGCCAGCAGCCAAGGCGGCGAGCGGGAGCGGGATGAGCAGTTCTTC. It specifies CASSQGGERERDEQFF.

J is TRBJ1-2 and V is TRBV5-1; D is unclear. Trimming left V 0 bases short and J 2 bases short, with 14 bases between. From germline, CDR1 is SGHRS and CDR2 YFSETQ. This CDR3 comprises 16 residues. DNA for the CDR3: TGCGCCAGCAGCTTGGTCGGGGTGGATCTAAACTATGGCTACACCTTC. Translation: CASSLVGVDLNYGYTF.

Only one count was recorded for this clone. The chain has TRBV27 and TRBJ1-1; D ambiguous. V was pared by 3 bases and J by 7 bases, with 6 bases between. There are 11 residues in the CDR3. Germline CDR1 MNHEY, CDR2 SMNVEV (reference sequence). The CDR3: CASSFGHEAFF. In DNA, the CDR3 is TGTGCCAGCAGTTTTGGCCATGAAGCTTTCTTT.

The chain combines TRBV5-4 with TRBJ2-5; a weak D match, TRBD2 (6 bases). Germline loops: CDR1 SGHNT, CDR2 YYREEE (reference sequence). The CDR3 covers 13 residues. V was shortened by 2 bases and J by 4 bases, with 9 bases between the two germline ends. The CDR3 spells CASSFRDSETQYF. CDR3 nucleotide sequence: TGTGCCAGCAGCTTCCGGGACTCAGAGACCCAGTACTTC.

This sequence joins TRBV2 and TRBJ2-7; 15 positions agree with TRBD2. CDR1 is SNHLY, CDR2 FYNNEI, per germline. The CDR3 is made up of 15 amino acids. With V trimmed by 4 bases and J by 5 bases, 3 bases remained unmatched. The CDR3 is CASSGGLAGGDEQYF. In nucleotides, the CDR3 is TGTGCCAGCAGTGGGGGACTAGCGGGAGGAGACGAGCAGTACTTC. The entire variable domain, with the rest obtained from reference TRBV2 and TRBJ2-7, is as follows: EPEVTQTPSHQVTQMGQEVILRCVPISNHLYFYWYRQILGQKVEFLVSFYNNEISEKSEIFDDQFSVERPDGSNFTLKIRSTKLEDSAMYFCASSGGLAGGDEQYFGPGTRLTVT.

This chain uses TRBV21-1 with TRBJ1-2; the tabulated D call, TRBD1, remains unverified against the DNA. TRBV21-1 is a pseudogene locus. The CDR3 spans 13 residues. CDR3 DNA sequence: TGTGCCAGCAGCAAAGGAACAGGGAAAGGCTACACCTTC. This encodes CASSKGTGKGYTF.

The CDR3 sequence: CASSTRTGELFF. CDR3 coding DNA: TGTGCCAGCAGTACTAGGACCGGGGAGCTGTTTTTT. V usage is TRBV6-5 and J usage is TRBJ2-2; a weak D match, TRBD2 (5 bases). V lost 5 bases, J lost 5 bases, and 6 bases lay in between. The CDR3 length is 12 residues. Germline-derived CDR1 and CDR2 are MNHEY and SVGAGI.

This clone has only one observation. The V call is TRBV19, the J call TRBJ1-2, with 9 bases matching TRBD1. Germline V gene data show CDR1 as LNHDA and CDR2 as SQIVND (reference sequence). The junction had 4 bases not matched to a gene; V was cut back by 5 bases and J by 9 bases. The CDR3 is 12 residues long. The CDR3 DNA sequence: TGTGCCAGTAGTTTGGACAGGGGAAGCTACACCTTC. Translating it yields CASSLDRGSYTF.

The rearrangement links TRBV6-6 to TRBJ1-3; D remains unclear. There are 15 residues in the CDR3. Trimming removed 0 bases at V and 9 bases at J, with 15 bases between. The germline V gene encodes CDR1 MNHNY and CDR2 SVGAGI (reference sequence). In nucleotides, the CDR3 is TGTGCCAGCAGTTACTCAAGCCCCCCCGATGGCACCATATATTTT. This encodes CASSYSSPPDGTIYF.

The chain carries TRBV5-1 and TRBJ2-3, with TRBD2 matching over 9 bases. The ends lost 2 bases at V and 0 bases at J; junction bases unmatched: 1. CDR3 size: 15 residues. Germline V gives CDR1 SGHRS, CDR2 YFSETQ. The CDR3 bases are TGCGCCAGCAGCTTTAGCGGGAGTAGCACAGATACGCAGTATTTT. It specifies CASSFSGSSTDTQYF.

This rearrangement joins TRBV12-3 or TRBV12-4 to TRBJ1-4; D uncertain. V lost 5 bases to trimming and J lost 8 bases, with 9 bases between them. This CDR3 contains 12 residues. The CDR3 region has the DNA TGTGCCAGCAGTGAGAGGGAGGAAAAACTGTTTTTT. Residues: CASSEREEKLFF.

The rearrangement uses TRBV2 and TRBJ1-6, with 8 positions matching TRBD1. The CDR3 sequence is 14 residues long. Trimming removed 4 bases from V and 5 bases from J; junction bases left unmatched: 1. Germline lookup yields CDR1 SNHLY and CDR2 FYNNEI. CDR3 sequence (DNA): TGTGCCAGCAGTGGACAGGGGCATAATTCACCCCTCCACTTT. Protein product: CASSGQGHNSPLHF.

This chain joins TRBV4-2 and TRBJ2-6, with 10 bases fitting TRBD2. The V segment lost 2 bases and the J segment 0 bases; nucleotides outside the gene matches: 10. CDR3 size: 20 residues. The germline V gene encodes CDR1 LGHNA and CDR2 YNFKEQ. The CDR3 here is CASSQRTSGTPLSGANVLTF. The CDR3 nucleotides are TGTGCCAGCAGCCAAAGGACTAGCGGTACCCCCCTCTCTGGGGCCAACGTCCTGACTTTC.

V is TRBV7-2 and J is TRBJ2-7; TRBD2 aligns across 7 bases. The germline V gene encodes CDR1 SGHTA and CDR2 FQGNSA. The J segment lost 5 bases and the V segment lost 5 bases, leaving 12 bases of the junction unmatched. This CDR3 has 15 residues. CDR3 region: CASSDQRGAYNEQYF. The CDR3 nucleotides read TGTGCCAGCAGCGACCAGCGGGGCGCTTACAACGAGCAGTACTTC.

This rearrangement joins TRBV5-4 to TRBJ2-7, with 9 bases lining up with TRBD2. V shed 4 bases, J shed 4 bases, and the junction held 18 bases outside the gene matches. Germline-derived CDR1 and CDR2 are SGHNT and YYREEE (reference sequence). CDR3 length equals 18 residues. The CDR3 loop reads CASSPEPPLAGGIYEQYF. The CDR3 bases are TGTGCCAGCAGCCCTGAACCTCCTCTCGCGGGGGGGATTTACGAGCAGTACTTC.

This clone has a handful of counts. The rearrangement links TRBV7-9 to TRBJ2-5; 9 bases align to TRBD2. V trimming: 5 bases; J trimming: 4 bases; junction bases outside the gene matches: 11. This CDR3 is built from 16 residues. The germline V gene has CDR1 SEHNR and CDR2 FQNEAQ (reference sequence). DNA for the CDR3: TGTGCCAGCAGCCCCGTGAGAGCGGGGGGCCGAGAGACCCAGTACTTC. Translation: CASSPVRAGGRETQYF.

The chain carries TRBV7-2 and TRBJ2-3; possibly TRBD2 for D (5 bases). There are 15 residues in the CDR3. The V end lost 5 bases, the J end lost 3 bases, and 15 bases lay between the germline ends. CDR1 and CDR2 (germline): SGHTA, FQGNSA. CDR3 in amino acids: CASSREGLGTDTQYF. CDR3 nucleotides: TGTGCCAGCAGCCGTGAGGGTCTTGGAACAGATACGCAGTATTTT. Supplemented by reference TRBV7-2 and TRBJ2-3, the full variable domain reads GAGVSQSPSNKVTEKGKDVELRCDPISGHTALYWYRQSLGQGLEFLIYFQGNSAPDKSGLPSDRFSAERTGGSVSTLTIQRTQQEDSAVYLCASSREGLGTDTQYFGPGTRLTVL.

The V call is TRBV28, the J call TRBJ1-1; TRBD1 is a possible D gene (5 bases). This CDR3 is built from 13 residues. Deletions cut 6 bases from V and 0 bases from J, with 8 bases between. Germline-derived CDR1 and CDR2 are MDHEN and SYDVKM. For the CDR3, the DNA is TGTGCCAGCAGCCGGGGGGTGAACACTGAAGCTTTCTTT. This codes for CASSRGVNTEAFF.

The J gene is TRBJ1-2, the V gene TRBV5-6; 7 nucleotides align to TRBD1. The J segment lost 0 bases and the V segment lost 0 bases, leaving 2 bases of the junction unmatched. Germline V gene sequence: CDR1 SGHDT, CDR2 YYEEEE. The CDR3 consists of 15 residues. The CDR3 is CASSLGGQTNYGYTF. The CDR3 region has the DNA TGTGCCAGCAGCTTGGGGGGACAGACTAACTATGGCTACACCTTC.

J is TRBJ1-2 and V is TRBV9, with a tentative D call TRBD1 (6 bases). The germline gives CDR1 SGDLS, CDR2 YYNGEE. The CDR3 has 13 residues. V was shortened by 0 bases and J by 8 bases, with 11 bases between the two germline ends. The CDR3 region has the DNA TGTGCCAGCAGCGTAGATTCCAGGGGAGGCTACACCTTC. Translation gives CASSVDSRGGYTF.